These T cell receptor beta chains were read from a single sample in a study of T cell responses to AZD1222 COVID-19 vaccine. Assay used: immunoSEQ multiplex PCR; TCRdb lists only in-frame clones, some missing. The repertoire has roughly 170,000 clones, 85% to 95% of them found once; the top ten carry roughly 1.7%. Sequenced here: peripheral blood, sampled 28 days after the second AZD1222 dose. These receptors all stem from an adult who received the AZD1222 COVID-19 vaccine. The conserved cysteine and the conserved F or W are not part of the CDR3 here. D genes are given only for firm matches.

cdr3_aa cdr3_length j_call v_call d_call
ASSGFFGTGDSDTQY 15 TRBJ2-3 TRBV10-2 TRBD1
ASSQLGGPDYGYT 13 TRBJ1-2 TRBV27 .
ASSPAPSGQGAYGYT 15 TRBJ1-2 TRBV9 TRBD1
ASSLMGQNTEAF 12 TRBJ1-1 TRBV7-9 .
ASSDREPLYNSPLH 14 TRBJ1-6 TRBV2 .
ASSPDRDTEAF 11 TRBJ1-1 TRBV6-4 TRBD1
ASLGQTNYGYT 11 TRBJ1-2 TRBV6-5 .
ACAGTGYTGELF 12 TRBJ2-2 TRBV19 TRBD1
ASSVDWVNGARDTQY 15 TRBJ2-3 TRBV9 .
ASSLDRDREAF 11 TRBJ1-1 TRBV7-8 TRBD1
ASSQDQPGSGELF 13 TRBJ2-2 TRBV3-1/TRBV3-2 .
ASSLSNRHIYNEQF 14 TRBJ2-1 TRBV27 .
ASSRDRSYEQY 11 TRBJ2-7 TRBV7-2 TRBD1
ASSRGNQPQH 10 TRBJ1-5 TRBV19 .
ASSQLISGGHGYT 13 TRBJ1-2 TRBV4-1 .
ASSLRGGANNSPLH 14 TRBJ1-6 TRBV7-3 .
ASTIPRGGTEAF 12 TRBJ1-1 TRBV19 .
ASSLGLAGTDTQY 13 TRBJ2-3 TRBV6-5 TRBD2
ASRSLSAGNTQY 12 TRBJ2-3 TRBV28 .
ASSLGPSGGALEQY 14 TRBJ2-7 TRBV7-2 TRBD2
SVVPAVKGAGTEAF 14 TRBJ1-1 TRBV29-1 .
ASSQESARGDTEAF 14 TRBJ1-1 TRBV4-1 .
ASSLRNSPLH 10 TRBJ1-6 TRBV4-1 .
ASSLQGPQPQH 11 TRBJ1-5 TRBV6-5 .
ASRQGVADTQY 11 TRBJ2-3 TRBV7-2 TRBD1
ASSLDRKETQY 11 TRBJ2-5 TRBV7-2 .
ASSEETGGAGYT 12 TRBJ1-2 TRBV2 TRBD1
ASSPLLGGQERNYGYT 16 TRBJ1-2 TRBV27 TRBD1
ASSQGIGEQY 10 TRBJ2-7 TRBV4-1 .
ASSQDWARNGLLATNEKLF 19 TRBJ1-4 TRBV3-1/TRBV3-2 .
ASSLGATGELF 11 TRBJ2-2 TRBV4-1 .
ASSRTGLYTGELF 13 TRBJ2-2 TRBV6-5 TRBD1
ASSPHASQYGYT 12 TRBJ1-2 TRBV9 .
ASSQGLSGASSYEQY 15 TRBJ2-7 TRBV4-3 TRBD2
ASSLWPQGAHSPLH 14 TRBJ1-6 TRBV27 TRBD1
ASSPRLAGVQETQY 14 TRBJ2-5 TRBV6-2/TRBV6-3 TRBD2
ASSEGPWDRTF 11 TRBJ1-1 TRBV2 .
ATSRDTSGSWEQF 13 TRBJ2-1 TRBV15 TRBD2
ASRPGLANYNEQF 13 TRBJ2-1 TRBV2 TRBD2
ASSYSRTGNTIY 12 TRBJ1-3 TRBV6-5 .
ACRTALEAF 9 TRBJ1-1 TRBV19 .
ASSPMGGETQY 11 TRBJ2-5 TRBV18 .
ASSNDRGRNTIY 12 TRBJ1-3 TRBV5-8 TRBD1
ASSPGRGQPNEKLF 14 TRBJ1-4 TRBV4-3 .
ASSYYPRDEQY 11 TRBJ2-7 TRBV6-2/TRBV6-3 .
ASSRDGTGGDLSEAF 15 TRBJ1-1 TRBV5-4 TRBD1
ASSMWGSNEKLF 12 TRBJ1-4 TRBV7-8 .
ASSAGTGGPIYGYT 14 TRBJ1-2 TRBV25-1 TRBD1
ASWGGYSNQPQH 12 TRBJ1-5 TRBV19 .
SASGRLAGFNEQF 13 TRBJ2-1 TRBV20-1 TRBD2
ASSLDSLKWAF 11 TRBJ1-1 TRBV12-3/TRBV12-4 .
ASSSRDFQETQY 12 TRBJ2-5 TRBV28 .
ASSQEVGTIY 10 TRBJ1-3 TRBV4-3 .